This TCR beta chain derives from a study of OX40 agonist ivuxolimab in advanced cancers. Study in general: The mean age was approximately 60 years, ranging from about 20 to 79, with 82.7% of participants male.

Only a few counts were recorded for this clone. Its antigen remains unknown. Study findings and constraints: At 0.1 to 3.0 mg/kg and by week 6, CD4+ and CD8+ T cells in the blood had expanded clonally.

Clones were read by immunoSEQ multiplex PCR, and TCRdb kept only the in-frame ones, dropping some. The sample gives about 72,000 clones, 80% to 90% of which show up once; roughly 0.94% is in the top ten. Germline CDR1 is SGDLS and CDR2 is YYNGEE. V was trimmed by 0 bases and J by 0 bases, leaving 8 bases between them. The CDR3 contains 15 residues. The J gene is TRBJ2-3, the V gene TRBV9; D unclear. The TCR comes from an adult with an advanced solid tumor such as melanoma, head and neck, liver or kidney cancer. The sample was CD4+ or CD8+ T cells sorted from blood, taken in a trial of the OX40 agonist ivuxolimab. The CDR3 DNA follows: TGTGCCAGCAGCGTAGGTAGCCTTAGCACAGATACGCAGTATTTT. As protein: CASSVGSLSTDTQYF.